Presented here are 24 T cell receptor beta chains from one specimen sequenced in a study of cytomegalovirus exposure and HLA in healthy donors. Amplification used 60 Vbeta primers and 13 Jbeta primers. Clones were read by immunoSEQ multiplex PCR, and TCRdb kept only the in-frame ones, dropping some. The table lists fewer than 350,000 clones, around 90% of them singletons. The sample was PBMCs. All receptors derive from a woman under 30 in good health and CMV-seronegative.

This sequence joins TRBV19 and TRBJ2-4, with 12 nucleotides matching TRBD1. The CDR3 totals 14 residues. Germline loops: CDR1 LNHDA, CDR2 SQIVND (reference sequence). With 6 bases clipped from V and 7 bases from J, the junction kept 4 bases outside the gene matches. This CDR3 reads CASSPGTGGNIQYF. The DNA for the CDR3 is TGTGCCAGTAGCCCCGGGACAGGGGGCAACATTCAGTACTTC.

The genes are TRBV15 and TRBJ2-5; D is undetermined. The CDR3 loop spans 15 amino acids. With 1 base removed from V and 5 bases from J, the gap between germline ends came to 14 bases. Per germline, CDR1 LNHNV and CDR2 YYDKDF (reference sequence). DNA of the CDR3: TGTGCCACCAGCAGAGGCGTGTTGCGACTGGAGACCCAGTACTTC. As protein: CATSRGVLRLETQYF.

The CDR3 DNA is TGTGCCAGCAGCTTCCCGAGAACTATAGGTCTTATGAACACTGAAGCTTTCTTT. It encodes CASSFPRTIGLMNTEAFF. The chain uses TRBV5-4 and TRBJ1-1; D gene unclear. This CDR3 is 18 amino acids long. Trimming took 2 bases from V and 0 from J, leaving 20 bases between them. Germline assignment: CDR1 SGHNT and CDR2 YYREEE (reference sequence).

The genes are TRBV27 and TRBJ1-1; D gene uncertain. V gave up 8 bases and J gave up 6 bases, with 10 bases separating them. CDR3 size: 11 residues. Germline V lookup: CDR1 MNHEY, CDR2 SMNVEV (reference sequence). The CDR3 nucleotides read TGTGCCAGCTGGGAGGGCGCTGAAGCTTTCTTT. It codes for CASWEGAEAFF.

The chain combines TRBV18 with TRBJ1-6, with 10 nucleotides matching TRBD1. CDR1 is KGHSH, CDR2 LQKENI, per germline. This CDR3 contains 14 residues. The ends lost 6 bases at V and 7 bases at J; junction bases unmatched: 3. The CDR3 DNA reads as TGTGCCAGCTCGCCGGGACAGGGGAATTCACCCCTCCACTTT. Protein product: CASSPGQGNSPLHF.

The chain combines TRBV28 with TRBJ2-7; D is unresolved. Germline V gene data show CDR1 as MDHEN and CDR2 as SYDVKM. V was pared by 6 bases and J by 6 bases, with 12 bases between. This CDR3 has 12 amino acids. The CDR3 DNA reads TGTGCCAGCAGAGACATGGAACTCGAGCAGTACTTC. Protein product: CASRDMELEQYF.

The V and J genes are TRBV9 and TRBJ1-6; 10 nucleotides line up with TRBD1. Germline assignment: CDR1 SGDLS and CDR2 YYNGEE. V trimming: 3 bases; J trimming: 9 bases; junction bases outside the gene matches: 12. This CDR3 has 17 residues. The CDR3 loop is CASSGDWTGGYGSPLHF. The CDR3 nucleotides are TGTGCCAGCAGCGGAGATTGGACAGGGGGATATGGTTCACCCCTCCACTTT. The full variable domain, completed using reference TRBV9 and TRBJ1-6, is DSGVTQTPKHLITATGQRVTLRCSPRSGDLSVYWYQQSLDQGLQFLIQYYNGEERAKGNILERFSAQQFPDLHSELNLSSLELGDSALYFCASSGDWTGGYGSPLHFGNGTRLTVT.

This clone occurred once. The V and J genes are TRBV5-1 and TRBJ1-6; TRBD1 aligns across 9 bases. Germline V gene sequence: CDR1 SGHRS, CDR2 YFSETQ. The V and J ends lost 4 bases and 13 bases, in that order; junction bases with no gene match: 9. The length of the CDR3 is 14 residues. CDR3 loop: CASSVDRGERPLHF. The CDR3 DNA is TGCGCCAGCAGCGTCGACAGGGGGGAGAGGCCCCTCCACTTT.

In the case of this clone: Other nucleotide sequences from this sample produce the same CDR3. The chain links TRBV19 to TRBJ1-1; no definite D call. The CDR3 has 13 amino acids. Germline CDR1 and CDR2: LNHDA and SQIVND (reference sequence). The ends were cut back, 1 base at V and 4 bases at J, with 7 bases in the middle. The CDR3 here is CASSIAGGTEAFF. DNA for the CDR3: TGTGCCAGTAGTATAGCAGGTGGCACTGAAGCTTTCTTT. The whole variable domain, filled in from reference TRBV19 and TRBJ1-1, reads DGGITQSPKYLFRKEGQNVTLSCEQNLNHDAMYWYRQDPGQGLRLIYYSQIVNDFQKGDIAEGYSVSREKKESFPLTVTSAQKNPTAFYLCASSIAGGTEAFFGQGTRLTVV.

V gene TRBV5-6 combines with J gene TRBJ2-7; TRBD1 aligns across 10 bases. J gave up 6 bases and V 3 bases, and 9 bases lay outside the gene matches. The CDR3 totals 15 residues. Germline V gene sequence: CDR1 SGHDT, CDR2 YYEEEE. In DNA, the CDR3 is TGTGCCAGCAGCTCCGGACAGGGGGTCGCGGGCGAGCAGTACTTC. The encoded protein is CASSSGQGVAGEQYF. The full variable domain, with the rest looked up from reference TRBV5-6 and TRBJ2-7, is DAGVTQSPTHLIKTRGQQVTLRCSPKSGHDTVSWYQQALGQGPQFIFQYYEEEERQRGNFPDRFSGHQFPNYSSELNVNALLLGDSALYLCASSSGQGVAGEQYFGPGTRLTVT.

The V call is TRBV19, the J call TRBJ2-3; 9 bases agree with TRBD2. CDR1 and CDR2 from the germline V gene are LNHDA and SQIVND (reference sequence). The CDR3 totals 16 residues. V trimming: 3 bases; J trimming: 0 bases; junction bases outside the gene matches: 4. CDR3 sequence (DNA): TGTGCCAGTAGTATTCTAAGCGGGGGGAGCACAGATACGCAGTATTTT. Its translation: CASSILSGGSTDTQYF.

The CDR3 loop is CASSPSGPTGLAKNIQYF. CDR3 DNA: TGTGCCAGCAGCCCCTCGGGACCCACAGGGTTAGCCAAAAACATTCAGTACTTC. J is TRBJ2-4 and V is TRBV7-2; possibly TRBD1 for D (6 bases). This CDR3 is built from 18 residues. Per the germline V gene, CDR1 is SGHTA and CDR2 is FQGNSA. Trimming cost V 5 bases and J 0 bases, with 20 bases left between them.

The chain joins TRBV6-6 to TRBJ2-7; 11 positions agree with TRBD2. The CDR3 runs to 14 residues. The V segment lost 4 bases and the J segment 3 bases; nucleotides outside the gene matches: 2. Germline V lookup: CDR1 MNHNY, CDR2 SVGAGI (reference sequence). In nucleotides, the CDR3 is TGTGCCAGCAGTTCTAGCGGGGGGAGCTACGAGCAGTACTTC. This gives the protein CASSSSGGSYEQYF.

For this clone: Relative to the germline gene, one junction end is altered; a read error may explain this. The chain uses TRBV7-9 and TRBJ2-6; D is possibly TRBD1 (6 bases). Germline lookup yields CDR1 SEHNR and CDR2 FQNEAQ (reference sequence). The length of the CDR3 is 14 residues. The CDR3 spells CSSSLGAGASVLTF. As DNA, the CDR3 is TGTTCCAGCAGCTTAGGGGCAGGGGCGAGCGTCCTGACTTTC.

The chain joins TRBV10-2 to TRBJ1-1; D gene unclear. Trimming pared 7 bases from V and 4 bases from J, leaving 16 bases between. The CDR3 spans 14 residues. CDR1 is WSHSY and CDR2 is SAAADI in the germline V gene. The CDR3 spells CASTGVSAVTEAFF. CDR3 nucleotide sequence: TGCGCCAGCACCGGGGTTTCCGCCGTCACTGAAGCTTTCTTT.

The V gene is TRBV6-5, the J gene TRBJ2-5; 11 bases align to TRBD2. The CDR3 totals 14 residues. V was pared by 9 bases and J by 1 base, with 4 bases of the junction left unmatched. Germline lookup yields CDR1 MNHEY and CDR2 SVGAGI. CDR3 protein: CASSSGGPQETQYF. CDR3 sequence (DNA): TGTGCCAGTTCTAGCGGGGGGCCCCAAGAGACCCAGTACTTC.

V is TRBV19 and J is TRBJ2-5, with a weak D call TRBD2 (5 bases). CDR1 is LNHDA, CDR2 SQIVND, per germline (reference sequence). V lost 1 base and J 7 bases, leaving 19 bases between the germline ends. This CDR3 region has 16 residues. CDR3 protein: CASSIGGYFYDGTQYF. In DNA, the CDR3 is TGTGCCAGTAGTATAGGAGGGTATTTTTACGACGGGACCCAGTACTTC.

The chain employs TRBV19 and TRBJ1-6; 9 bases are a match to TRBD1. CDR1 and CDR2 (germline): LNHDA, SQIVND (reference sequence). With 9 bases clipped from V and 7 bases from J, the junction kept 4 bases outside the gene matches. This CDR3 contains 13 residues. The CDR3 nucleotides are TGTGCCAGCAGCGGACAGGGGAATTCACCCCTCCACTTT. Amino acids: CASSGQGNSPLHF. The whole variable domain, filled in from reference TRBV19 and TRBJ1-6, reads DGGITQSPKYLFRKEGQNVTLSCEQNLNHDAMYWYRQDPGQGLRLIYYSQIVNDFQKGDIAEGYSVSREKKESFPLTVTSAQKNPTAFYLCASSGQGNSPLHFGNGTRLTVT.

This clone was observed a few times. This chain uses TRBV7-3 with TRBJ2-2; TRBD1 matches at 9 bases. The V gene's germline CDR1 is SGHTA and CDR2 FQGTGA. The CDR3 has 14 amino acids. The trim removed 5 bases at V and 5 bases at J, leaving 3 bases unmatched. In nucleotides, the CDR3 is TGTGCCAGCAGCCTGGGACAGGGTACCGGGGAGCTGTTTTTT. This translates into CASSLGQGTGELFF.

The V and J genes are TRBV6-6 and TRBJ2-1; 7 nucleotides agree with TRBD1. Looked up from germline, CDR1 is MNHNY and CDR2 is SVGAGI (reference sequence). Losses at the gene ends were 4 bases for V and 5 bases for J; bases not matched to a gene: 8. The length of the CDR3 is 15 residues. CDR3 residues: CASSSAGTVNNEQFF. The CDR3 bases are TGTGCCAGCAGTTCGGCCGGGACAGTTAACAATGAGCAGTTCTTC.

The rearrangement links TRBV27 to TRBJ2-7, with a possible D match to TRBD2 (5 bases). Trimming took off 6 bases at V and 7 bases at J, with 22 bases between the two ends. The CDR3 length is 15 residues. Germline lookup yields CDR1 MNHEY and CDR2 SMNVEV (reference sequence). The CDR3 DNA follows: TGTGCCAGCAGCCCTACACTAGAAAAAACTGATGAGCAGTACTTC. Translating gives CASSPTLEKTDEQYF.

This chain links TRBV25-1 with TRBJ2-1; 10 bases are shared with TRBD2. Germline CDR1 MGHDK, CDR2 SYGVNS. CDR3 length: 16 residues. V shed 6 bases and J 1 base; nucleotides not matched to a gene: 6. In DNA form, the CDR3 reads TGTGCCAGCAGCGGACTAGCGGCGAATTCCTACAATGAGCAGTTCTTC. Protein sequence: CASSGLAANSYNEQFF.

V is TRBV27 and J is TRBJ2-1, with 14 nucleotides matching TRBD2. The CDR3 length is 16 residues. Germline-derived CDR1 and CDR2 are MNHEY and SMNVEV (reference sequence). The trim removed 2 bases at V and 6 bases at J, leaving 3 bases unmatched. CDR3 region: CASSLGTSGGFNEQFF. The CDR3 DNA follows: TGTGCCAGCAGTTTAGGGACTAGCGGGGGTTTCAATGAGCAGTTCTTC.

The V gene is TRBV27, the J gene TRBJ1-1; D is unclear. Germline lookup yields CDR1 MNHEY and CDR2 SMNVEV (reference sequence). V lost 1 base to trimming and J lost 1 base, with 10 bases between them. The CDR3 length is 15 residues. CDR3 coding DNA: TGTGCCAGCAGTTTATTCATGGGCCCGAACACTGAAGCTTTCTTT. It specifies CASSLFMGPNTEAFF.